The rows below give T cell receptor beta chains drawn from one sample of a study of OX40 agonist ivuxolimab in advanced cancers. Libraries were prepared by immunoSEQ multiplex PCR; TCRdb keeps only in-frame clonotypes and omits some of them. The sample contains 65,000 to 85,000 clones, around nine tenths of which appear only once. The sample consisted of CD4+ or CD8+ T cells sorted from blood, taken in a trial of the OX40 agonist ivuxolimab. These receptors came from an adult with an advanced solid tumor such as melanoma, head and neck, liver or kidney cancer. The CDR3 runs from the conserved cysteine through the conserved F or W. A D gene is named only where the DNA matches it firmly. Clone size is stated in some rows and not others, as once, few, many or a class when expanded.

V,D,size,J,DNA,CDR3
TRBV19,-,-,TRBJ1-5,TGTGCCAGTAGTACAGGTGGGGGGATGGATCAGCCCCAGCATTTT,CASSTGGGMDQPQHF
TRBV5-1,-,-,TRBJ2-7,TGCGCCAGCAGCTTCCAGGGAGAGCAGTACTTC,CASSFQGEQYF
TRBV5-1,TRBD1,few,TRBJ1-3,TGCGCCAGCAGCTCGGGACAGACCTCTGGAAACACCATATATTTT,CASSSGQTSGNTIYF
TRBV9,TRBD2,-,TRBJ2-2,TGTGCCAGCAGGCGGGGGGGATCGAACACCGGGGAGCTGTTTTTT,CASRRGGSNTGELFF
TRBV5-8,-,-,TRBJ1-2,TGTGCCAGCAGCTTGGGGCAATCTAACTATGGCTACACCTTC,CASSLGQSNYGYTF
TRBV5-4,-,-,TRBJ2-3,TGTGCCAGCAGCTTGGCGGGGATAGATACGCAGTATTTT,CASSLAGIDTQYF
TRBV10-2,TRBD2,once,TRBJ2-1,TGCGCCAGCCGTGCCCTTAGCGGGAGGGGCTACAATGAGCAGTTCTTC,CASRALSGRGYNEQFF
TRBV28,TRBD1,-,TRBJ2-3,TGTGCCAGTGGGACAGGGGACACAGATACGCAGTATTTT,CASGTGDTDTQYF
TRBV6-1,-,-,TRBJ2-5,TGTGCCAGCAGTAAGGACGGACGGTACCAAGAGACCCAGTACTTC,CASSKDGRYQETQYF
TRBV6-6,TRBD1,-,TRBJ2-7,TGTGCCAGCAGATCATTGGACAGGGCGGGGAACGAGCAGTACTTC,CASRSLDRAGNEQYF
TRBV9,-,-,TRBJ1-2,TGTGCCAGCAGCACCCGTACCCAAGGGGCTAACTATGGCTACACCTTC,CASSTRTQGANYGYTF